Given below is one TCR beta chain in context. This sequence may be a read error, since a much larger clone differs from it by one base. The data stem from a study of T cells in Graves' hyperthyroidism and ophthalmopathy. About the study: Peripheral blood was collected at initial diagnosis, before any treatment.

Germline V gene sequence: CDR1 SGHRS, CDR2 YFSETQ. The CDR3 is made up of 14 amino acids. Amplification of TCR beta CDR3 regions was performed using RNA transcripts as template. Researchers ran a first-round RT-PCR on the TCR CDR3 using the HTBI primer set. Using its own MiXCR run on the multiplex PCR reads, TCRdb lists one record per CDR3 protein. The data hold around 530,000 distinct CDR3 sequences, with approximately 17% observed a single time. The J gene is TRBJ2-7, the V gene TRBV5-1; D might be TRBD1 or TRBD2, each matching 5 bases. This sequence was found in a woman younger than 30 with Graves' ophthalmopathy. Sequenced: blood. For the CDR3, the DNA is TGCGCCAGCAGCTTGACCGGGACCCCCTACGAGCAGCACTTC. Amino acid sequence: CASSLTGTPYEQHF.